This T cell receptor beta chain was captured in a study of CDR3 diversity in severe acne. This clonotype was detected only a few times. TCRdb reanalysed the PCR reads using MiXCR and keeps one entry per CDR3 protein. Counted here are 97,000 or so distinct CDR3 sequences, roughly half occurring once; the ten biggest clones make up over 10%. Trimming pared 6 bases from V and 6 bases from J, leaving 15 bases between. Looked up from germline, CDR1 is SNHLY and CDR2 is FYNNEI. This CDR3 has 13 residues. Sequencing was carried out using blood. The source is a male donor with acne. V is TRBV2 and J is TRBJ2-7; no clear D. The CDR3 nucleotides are TGTGCCAGCAGCCAAATGTCGGATTTCGAGCAGTACTTC. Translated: CASSQMSDFEQYF.